The 3 T cell receptor beta chains below all came from one sample that was sequenced in a study of T cells in Graves' hyperthyroidism and ophthalmopathy. The CDR3 regions of TCR beta were amplified from RNA transcripts. Carried out on the TCR CDR3, a first-round RT-PCR used the HTBI primer set. TCRdb reanalysed the multiplex PCR reads using MiXCR and keeps one entry per CDR3 protein. Here the sample spans 250,000 to 300,000 distinct CDR3 sequences, about an eighth being singletons. Sequences were obtained from blood. Source of these receptors: a woman aged 25 to 39 with Graves' hyperthyroidism that later progressed to Graves' ophthalmopathy.

This clonotype was counted ten times or more. This sequence joins TRBV11-2 and TRBJ2-2, with D perhaps matching TRBD2 (5 bases). CDR3 length equals 15 residues. Germline V gene lookup returns CDR1 SGHAT and CDR2 FQNNGV. The ends were cut back, 5 bases at V and 6 bases at J, with 16 bases in the middle. As DNA, the CDR3 is TGTGCCAGCAGCACCCCCTTAGCGTACGCCGGGGAGCTGTTTTTT. Amino acid sequence: CASSTPLAYAGELFF.

The chain joins TRBV6-1 to TRBJ2-7, with 7 bases fitting TRBD1. Losses at the gene ends were 5 bases for V and 3 bases for J; bases not matched to a gene: 13. CDR3 length: 16 amino acids. Germline V gene data show CDR1 as MNHNS and CDR2 as SASEGT. DNA of the CDR3: TGTGCCAGCAGTACCCCGAGGGGGCCCCTGATCTACGAGCAGTACTTC. Residues: CASSTPRGPLIYEQYF.

This clonotype was detected ten times or more. The rearrangement links TRBV20-1 to TRBJ2-2, with D maybe TRBD2 (5 bases). The germline V gene has CDR1 DFQATT and CDR2 SNEGSKA (reference sequence). The CDR3 spans 13 residues. Trimming removed 6 bases from V and 4 bases from J, with 12 bases in between. The CDR3 is CSAEVSATGELFF. Here the CDR3 DNA reads TGCAGTGCGGAAGTTAGCGCCACCGGGGAGCTGTTTTTT.